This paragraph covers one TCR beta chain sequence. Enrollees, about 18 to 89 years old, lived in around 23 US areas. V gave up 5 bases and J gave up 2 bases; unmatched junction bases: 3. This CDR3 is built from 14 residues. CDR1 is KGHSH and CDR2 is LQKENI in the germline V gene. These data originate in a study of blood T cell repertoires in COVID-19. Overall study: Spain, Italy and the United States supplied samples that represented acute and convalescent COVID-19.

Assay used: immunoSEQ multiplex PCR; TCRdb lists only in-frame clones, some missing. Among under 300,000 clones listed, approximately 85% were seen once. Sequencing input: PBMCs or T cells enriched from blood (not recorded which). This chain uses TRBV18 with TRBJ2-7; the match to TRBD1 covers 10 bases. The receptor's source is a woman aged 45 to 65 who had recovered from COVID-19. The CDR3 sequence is CASSRTGGTYEQYF. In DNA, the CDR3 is TGTGCCAGCTCAAGGACAGGGGGGACCTACGAGCAGTACTTC. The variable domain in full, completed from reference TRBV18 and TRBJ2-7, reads NAGVMQNPRHLVRRRGQEARLRCSPMKGHSHVYWYRQLPEEGLKFMVYLQKENIIDESGMPKERFSAEFPKEGPSILRIQQVVRGDSAAYFCASSRTGGTYEQYFGPGTRLTVT.